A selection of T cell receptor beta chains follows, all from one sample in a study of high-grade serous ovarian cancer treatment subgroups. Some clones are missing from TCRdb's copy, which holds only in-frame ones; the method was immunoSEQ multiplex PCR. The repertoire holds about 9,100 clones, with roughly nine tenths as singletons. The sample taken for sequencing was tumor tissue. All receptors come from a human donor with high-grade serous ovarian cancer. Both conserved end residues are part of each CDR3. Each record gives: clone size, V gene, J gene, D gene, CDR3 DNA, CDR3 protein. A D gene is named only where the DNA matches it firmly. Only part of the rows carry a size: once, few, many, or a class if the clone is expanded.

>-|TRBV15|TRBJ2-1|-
TGTGCCACCGGGGTATGGGCCCACAATGAGCAGTTCTTC
CATGVWAHNEQFF
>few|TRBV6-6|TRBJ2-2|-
TGTGCCAGCAGTTACCCGAACACCGGGGAGCTGTTTTTT
CASSYPNTGELFF
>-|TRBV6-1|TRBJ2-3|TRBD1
TGTGCCAGCAGTGAAGGACCGGGACAGCAGGAAACGCAGTATTTT
CASSEGPGQQETQYF
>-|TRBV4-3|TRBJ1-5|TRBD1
TGCGCCAGCAGCTCCGCGACAGGGGGGAATCAGCCCCAGCATTTT
CASSSATGGNQPQHF
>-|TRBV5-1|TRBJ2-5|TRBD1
TGCGCCAGCAGCTTGGAGGGACAGGGGGCTGTCTCGGAGACCCAGTACTTC
CASSLEGQGAVSETQYF
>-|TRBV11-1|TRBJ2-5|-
TGTGCCAGCAGCCCTACCCCCCGGGGTATTGGCCCCCAAGAGACCCAGTACTTC
CASSPTPRGIGPQETQYF
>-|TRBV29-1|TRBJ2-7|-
TGCAGCGTTGTAGATGAGCGCAGGGGAGACGAGCAGTACTTC
CSVVDERRGDEQYF
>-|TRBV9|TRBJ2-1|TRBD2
TGTGCCAGCAGCGTGCGAGCGGGGGCGAACAATGAGCAGTTCTTC
CASSVRAGANNEQFF
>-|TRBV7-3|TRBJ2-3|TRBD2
TGTGCCAGCAGCCTCGGTTCTAGCGGGAGATCATTAGATACGCAGTATTTT
CASSLGSSGRSLDTQYF
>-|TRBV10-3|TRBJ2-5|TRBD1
TGTGCCATCAAGACCGAGACAGGGGGCGGAGAGACCCAGTACTTC
CAIKTETGGGETQYF
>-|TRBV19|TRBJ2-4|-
TGTGCCAGTAGTCCGGGGGTACTAGCCAAAAACATTCAGTACTTC
CASSPGVLAKNIQYF
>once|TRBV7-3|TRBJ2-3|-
TGTGCCAGCAGGGCCCCGGACGATCGCACAGATACGCAGTATTTT
CASRAPDDRTDTQYF
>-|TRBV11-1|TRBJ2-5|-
TGTGCCAGCAGCAGAGACGGGCCGAGCGGCCTCCAAGAGACCCAGTACTTC
CASSRDGPSGLQETQYF
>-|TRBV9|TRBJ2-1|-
TGTGCCAGCAGCATTGCACCTGTTCGGGATGAGCAGTTCTTC
CASSIAPVRDEQFF
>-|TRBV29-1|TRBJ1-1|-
TGCAGCGAGCGAGAGGTAGGGGCGATAGCTTTCTTT
CSEREVGAIAFF
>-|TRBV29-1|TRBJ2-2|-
TGCAGCGTTGGAGGTGGTCGCGGAGACACCGGGGAGCTGTTTTTT
CSVGGGRGDTGELFF
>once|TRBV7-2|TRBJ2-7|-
TGTGCCAGCAGCTTAGTGGTTAGCTCCTACGAGCAGTACTTC
CASSLVVSSYEQYF
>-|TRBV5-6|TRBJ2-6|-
TGTGCCAGCAGTCCCGGGTCAGGGGCCAACGTCCTGACTTTC
CASSPGSGANVLTF
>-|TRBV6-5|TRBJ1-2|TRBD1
TGCGCCAGCAGTTACTCTACAGGGGTGGGCTATGGCTACACCTTC
CASSYSTGVGYGYTF
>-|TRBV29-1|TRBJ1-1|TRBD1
TGCAGCGTCTACGAGACAGGGGGCTTTGAAGCTTTCTTT
CSVYETGGFEAFF
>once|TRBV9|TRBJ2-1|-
TGTGCCAGCAGCGTAGGGGGGGAATACAATGAGCAGTTCTTC
CASSVGGEYNEQFF
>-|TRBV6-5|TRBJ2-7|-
TGTGCCAGCTCTAGGAGGGGCTACGAGCAGTACTTC
CASSRRGYEQYF
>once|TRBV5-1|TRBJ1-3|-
TGCGCCAGCAGCTTTGACGGAACCTCTGGAAACACCATATATTTT
CASSFDGTSGNTIYF
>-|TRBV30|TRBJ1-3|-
TGTGCCTGGAAAAGTAAATCTTCGGGAAACACCATATATTTT
CAWKSKSSGNTIYF
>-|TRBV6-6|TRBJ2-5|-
TGTGCCAGCAGTTTCCGATGGTCGGGTGGAGAAGAGACCCAGTACTTC
CASSFRWSGGEETQYF
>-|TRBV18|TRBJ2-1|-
TGTGCCAGCTCACCACTCTCACGGGGCACCTACAATGAGCAGTTCTTC
CASSPLSRGTYNEQFF
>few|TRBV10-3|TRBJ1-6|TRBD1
TGTGCCATCAGTGAGGGACAGGGACATAATTCACCCCTCCACTTT
CAISEGQGHNSPLHF
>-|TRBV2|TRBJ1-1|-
TGTGCCAGGCCCCTCGGGAACACTGAAGCTTTCTTT
CARPLGNTEAFF
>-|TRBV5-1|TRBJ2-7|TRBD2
TGCGCCAGCAGCCTTAGCGGGAGAGTGTACTTC
CASSLSGRVYF
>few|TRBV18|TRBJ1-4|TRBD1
TGTGCCAGCTCAGCCTTACAGGGGGCGGCTAATGAAAAACTGTTTTTT
CASSALQGAANEKLFF
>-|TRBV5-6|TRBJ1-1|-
TGTGCCAGCAGCTTGGTTACAGGAAACACTGAAGCTTTCTTT
CASSLVTGNTEAFF
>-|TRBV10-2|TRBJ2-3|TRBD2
TGCGCCAGCAAGGAGCGGGGGGGCCGCACAGATACGCAGTATTTT
CASKERGGRTDTQYF
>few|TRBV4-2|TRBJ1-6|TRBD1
TGTGCCAGCAGCCAAGAGCCGATACAGGGGAACTTTAATTCACCCCTCCACTTT
CASSQEPIQGNFNSPLHF
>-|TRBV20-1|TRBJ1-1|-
TGCAGTGCTAGGACGCTTGAAGCTTTCTTT
CSARTLEAFF
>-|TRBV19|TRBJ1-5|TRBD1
TGTGCCAGTAGCCATTGGAGGGGGACAGGGGATCAGCCCCAGCATTTT
CASSHWRGTGDQPQHF
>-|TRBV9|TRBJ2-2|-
TGTGCCAGCAGCGTAGACCCATCTAGCGCGAACACCGGGGAGCTGTTTTTT
CASSVDPSSANTGELFF
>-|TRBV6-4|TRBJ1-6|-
TGTGCCAGCAGTGAAGTACACGCTAATGGTTCACCCCTCCACTTT
CASSEVHANGSPLHF